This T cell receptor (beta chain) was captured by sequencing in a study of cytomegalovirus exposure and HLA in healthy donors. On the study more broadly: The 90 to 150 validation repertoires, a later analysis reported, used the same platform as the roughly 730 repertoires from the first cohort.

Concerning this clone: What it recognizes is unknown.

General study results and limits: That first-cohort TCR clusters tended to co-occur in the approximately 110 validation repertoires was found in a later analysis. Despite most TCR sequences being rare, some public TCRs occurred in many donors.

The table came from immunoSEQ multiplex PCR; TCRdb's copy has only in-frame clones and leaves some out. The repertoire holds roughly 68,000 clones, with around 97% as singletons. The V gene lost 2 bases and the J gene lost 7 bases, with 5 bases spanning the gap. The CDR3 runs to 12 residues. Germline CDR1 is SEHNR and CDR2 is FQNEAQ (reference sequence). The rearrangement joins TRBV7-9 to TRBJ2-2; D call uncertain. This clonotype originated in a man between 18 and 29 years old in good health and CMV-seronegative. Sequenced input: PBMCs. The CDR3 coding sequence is TGTGCCAGCAGCTTACAGGTCGGGGAGCTGTTTTTT. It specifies CASSLQVGELFF.